These 6 T cell receptor beta chains originate from one sample sequenced in a study of beta chain features in type 1 diabetes. Study outcomes and limitations: There was a moderate but significant shortening of TCRB CDR3s in all four CD4+ subsets of Type 1 diabetes patients.

Antigens of these TCRs are unknown. Expressed TCRB transcripts were sequenced because the entire RNA isolate underwent reverse transcription. This table comes from immunoSEQ multiplex PCR, and its TCRdb copy is limited to in-frame clones, with some not included. Of under 850,000 clones listed, about an eighth are singletons. The specimen was naive CD4+ T cells from blood. The receptors here all came from a man aged 18 to 29 with type 1 diabetes.

The rearrangement uses TRBV29-1 and TRBJ1-1; D uncertain. Trimming cost V 2 bases and J 2 bases, with 9 bases left between them. The germline V gene has CDR1 SQVTM and CDR2 ANQGSEA. This CDR3 has 13 amino acids. The CDR3 here is CSVERQTNTEAFF. The CDR3 DNA is TGCAGCGTTGAAAGGCAGACTAACACTGAAGCTTTCTTT.

This sequence joins TRBV7-9 and TRBJ1-2; D is unresolved. The CDR3 length is 13 residues. V lost 7 bases to trimming and J lost 7 bases, with 16 bases between them. Germline V lookup: CDR1 SEHNR, CDR2 FQNEAQ (reference sequence). CDR3 sequence: CASTLLGRVGYTF. Written as DNA, the CDR3 is TGTGCCAGCACCCTTTTGGGGAGGGTTGGCTACACCTTC.

The rearrangement joins TRBV7-7 to TRBJ2-1; perhaps TRBD2 as D (5 bases). Trimming took off 3 bases at V and 10 bases at J, with 13 bases between the two ends. From germline, CDR1 is SSHAT and CDR2 FNYEAQ (reference sequence). The CDR3 sequence is 13 residues long. The CDR3 nucleotides are TGTGCCAGCAGCTTGTACGGGGAATGGGAGCAGTTCTTC. Translated, it gives CASSLYGEWEQFF.

The rearrangement joins TRBV28 to TRBJ1-5; D uncertain. Germline CDR1 MDHEN, CDR2 SYDVKM. The V end was cut by 1 base, the J end by 5 bases, with 6 bases between. This CDR3 spans 13 amino acids. The DNA for the CDR3 is TGTGCCAGCAGTTTATTTGGAGATCAGCCCCAGCATTTT. Translation: CASSLFGDQPQHF.

This clone was recorded a few times. The rearrangement links TRBV5-1 to TRBJ2-3; 8 nucleotides align to TRBD1. This CDR3 has 16 amino acids. Germline lookup yields CDR1 SGHRS and CDR2 YFSETQ. The V segment lost 1 base and the J segment 2 bases; nucleotides outside the gene matches: 6. CDR3 bases: TGCGCCAGCAGCTTGCCCCAGACAGGGGCCACAGATACGCAGTATTTT. Translation gives CASSLPQTGATDTQYF.

V usage is TRBV18 and J usage is TRBJ2-7, with a possible D match to TRBD2 (5 bases). Germline-derived CDR1 and CDR2 are KGHSH and LQKENI. CDR3 length: 14 amino acids. V shed 3 bases and J shed 5 bases, with 14 bases lying between them. DNA for the CDR3: TGTGCCAGCTCACCTGTTCTGGCCGGGGACGAGCAGTACTTC. This gives the protein CASSPVLAGDEQYF.